The 19 T cell receptor beta chains below were found in one sample sequenced in a study of cytomegalovirus exposure and HLA in healthy donors (dated by TCRdb to the late 2010s). Preparation of the library involved the immunoSEQ multiplex PCR assay. A mixture of 60 forward primers for TCR Vbeta segments and 13 reverse primers for TCR Jbeta segments was used in the multiplex PCR. As stored in TCRdb, this immuneACCESS dataset retains in-frame rearrangements with V and J assigned. A fraction of the clones does not appear; measured against another copy, unresolved V genes explain less than half of the discrepancy, and the remainder lacks a known reason. The sample contains tens of thousands of clones, less than 75% of them found a single time. The ten largest clones add up to around 2.3% of the sample. Sequenced material: PBMCs. The receptor set was obtained from a man aged 30-40 years in good health and CMV-seronegative.

This clone occurred once. In the same sample, other DNA sequences code for this CDR3. The chain couples TRBV9 to TRBJ2-7, with D perhaps matching TRBD1 (5 bases). The CDR3 covers 14 residues. Trimming took off 0 bases at V and 0 bases at J, with 7 bases between the two ends. Germline values: CDR1 SGDLS, CDR2 YYNGEE. The CDR3 is CASSVGGLSYEQYF. DNA of the CDR3: TGTGCCAGCAGCGTAGGGGGCCTCTCCTACGAGCAGTACTTC.

The genes are TRBV29-1 and TRBJ2-1; the D gene is possibly TRBD2 (6 bases). V was shortened by 6 bases and J by 6 bases, with 21 bases between the two germline ends. The CDR3 runs 15 residues. Germline assignment: CDR1 SQVTM and CDR2 ANQGSEA. The CDR3 is CSVGTWGVVVNEQFF. Written as DNA, the CDR3 is TGCAGCGTCGGAACGTGGGGGGTAGTGGTCAATGAGCAGTTCTTC.

This chain joins TRBV5-1 and TRBJ1-2; a possible D gene is TRBD1 (5 bases). The ends were cut back, 1 base at V and 8 bases at J, with 12 bases in the middle. Germline lookup yields CDR1 SGHRS and CDR2 YFSETQ. CDR3 length: 13 amino acids. This CDR3 reads CASSLRGSPGYTF. CDR3 sequence (DNA): TGCGCCAGCAGCTTGCGGGGGAGTCCCGGCTACACCTTC.

V is TRBV9 and J is TRBJ2-3, with D possibly matching TRBD2 (6 bases). The CDR3 length is 14 residues. CDR1 is SGDLS and CDR2 is YYNGEE in the germline V gene. The ends were cut back, 2 bases at V and 4 bases at J, with 11 bases in the middle. The CDR3 sequence: CASSVAASADTQYF. The CDR3 nucleotides read TGTGCCAGCAGCGTTGCCGCTAGCGCAGATACGCAGTATTTT.

The chain's CDR3 is CASSPDRDSYGYTF. For the CDR3, the DNA is TGCGCCAGCAGCCCCGATCGGGACAGCTATGGCTACACCTTC. The gene calls are TRBV4-1 and TRBJ1-2, with 7 nucleotides matching TRBD1. CDR3 size: 14 residues. V gave up 4 bases and J gave up 4 bases; unmatched junction bases: 6. The V gene's germline CDR1 is MGHRA and CDR2 YSYEKL.

J is TRBJ2-1 and V is TRBV4-1, with 7 bases fitting TRBD2. CDR3 size: 16 residues. Germline trimming cut 3 bases from V and 8 bases from J; bases unmatched to any gene: 13. Germline values: CDR1 MGHRA, CDR2 YSYEKL. In DNA, the CDR3 is TGCGCCAGCAGCCACTATACGGGGGGTCTTTATGATGAGCAGTTCTTC. Protein: CASSHYTGGLYDEQFF.

This chain joins TRBV19 and TRBJ2-2, with 8 bases lining up with TRBD2. V gave up 6 bases and J gave up 3 bases; unmatched junction bases: 6. The length of the CDR3 is 15 residues. CDR1 LNHDA and CDR2 SQIVND come from the germline V gene (reference sequence). The CDR3 nucleotides read TGTGCCAGTAGGCGAGCGGGAGAATACACCGGGGAGCTGTTTTTT. Its protein product is CASRRAGEYTGELFF. Together with reference TRBV19 and TRBJ2-2, the CDR3 gives the full variable domain: DGGITQSPKYLFRKEGQNVTLSCEQNLNHDAMYWYRQDPGQGLRLIYYSQIVNDFQKGDIAEGYSVSREKKESFPLTVTSAQKNPTAFYLCASRRAGEYTGELFFGEGSRLTVL.

This clone occurred once. The chain uses TRBV19 and TRBJ1-1, with TRBD1 identical over 9 bases. Per the germline V gene, CDR1 is LNHDA and CDR2 is SQIVND (reference sequence). The V and J ends lost 4 bases and 11 bases, in that order; junction bases with no gene match: 11. The CDR3 runs to 14 residues. The CDR3 region has the DNA TGTGCCAGTAGTAGAGGACAGGGGACCAGGGGGGCTTTCTTT. Encoded protein: CASSRGQGTRGAFF.

V gene TRBV30 combines with J gene TRBJ1-5; tentatively, D is TRBD1 (6 bases). V was clipped by 5 bases and J by 2 bases, with 10 bases between them. The CDR3 covers 13 residues. Germline lookup yields CDR1 GTSNPN and CDR2 SVGIG (reference sequence). CDR3 nucleotide sequence: TGTGCCTGGGCCGGGGGGCGCAATCAGCCCCAGCATTTT. Translation: CAWAGGRNQPQHF.

Concerning this clone itself: At one of its ends the junction is not consistent with the germline gene, which may arise from a read error. The chain uses TRBV10-1 and TRBJ2-1; no firm D call. Germline loops: CDR1 WNHNN, CDR2 SYGVQD (reference sequence). This CDR3 is 16 amino acids long. The CDR3 is CASSPVAYSSCNEQFF. Here the CDR3 DNA reads TGCGCCAGCAGCCCCGTTGCGTATAGCTCCTGCAATGAGCAGTTCTTC.

The rearrangement uses TRBV5-6 and TRBJ2-1, with TRBD2 identical over 10 bases. J lost 2 bases, V lost 7 bases, and 6 bases had no gene match. The CDR3 has 15 residues. In germline, CDR1 is SGHDT, CDR2 YYEEEE. The CDR3 loop reads CASSSGTSAYNEQFF. CDR3 bases: TGTGCCAGCTCCTCCGGGACTAGCGCCTACAATGAGCAGTTCTTC.

The V and J genes are TRBV19 and TRBJ1-5, with a tentative D call TRBD1 (6 bases). V lost 5 bases and J lost 4, with 15 bases in between. CDR3 length: 15 residues. CDR1 LNHDA and CDR2 SQIVND come from the germline V gene (reference sequence). CDR3 region: CASSLQGGGNQPQHF. For the CDR3, the DNA is TGTGCCAGTAGTCTCCAGGGAGGGGGAAATCAGCCCCAGCATTTT.

The chain couples TRBV9 to TRBJ2-7; possibly TRBD2 for D (6 bases). The V end lost 0 bases, the J end lost 6 bases, and 25 bases lay between the germline ends. The CDR3 extends over 18 amino acids. Germline V gives CDR1 SGDLS, CDR2 YYNGEE. The CDR3, as DNA: TGTGCCAGCAGCGTAGATAAGGGTCCTGGGGGGTCCTTGGGCGAGCAGTACTTC. Protein product: CASSVDKGPGGSLGEQYF.

This clone showed up just a few times. The chain links TRBV4-3 to TRBJ1-6; D unclear. Germline V lookup: CDR1 LGHNA, CDR2 YSLEER. Trimming took off 1 base at V and 7 bases at J, with 14 bases between the two ends. The CDR3 has 16 residues. CDR3: CASSQGAGIVNSPLHF. The CDR3 bases are TGCGCCAGCAGCCAAGGAGCGGGGATTGTGAATTCACCCCTCCACTTT.

The chain employs TRBV5-8 and TRBJ1-1; D not certain. The CDR3 length is 13 residues. V gave up 2 bases and J gave up 2 bases, with 7 bases separating them. The germline V gene has CDR1 SGHTS and CDR2 YDEGEE. Here the CDR3 reads CASSFLFNTEAFF. CDR3 coding DNA: TGTGCCAGCAGCTTTTTATTTAACACTGAAGCTTTCTTT.

As DNA, the CDR3 is TGTGCCAGCAGCTTCCCGGGGTCGTTGGCCGGGGAGCTGTTTTTT. This sequence encodes CASSFPGSLAGELFF. J is TRBJ2-2 and V is TRBV5-6, with D tentatively TRBD2 (5 bases). From germline, CDR1 is SGHDT and CDR2 YYEEEE. V was shortened by 2 bases and J by 6 bases, with 14 bases between the two germline ends. The CDR3 sequence is 15 residues long.

This chain links TRBV7-9 with TRBJ2-2; 8 bases are shared with TRBD1. Germline V lookup: CDR1 SEHNR, CDR2 FQNEAQ (reference sequence). CDR3 length: 17 residues. Trimming removed 3 bases from V and 6 bases from J; junction bases left unmatched: 12. This CDR3 reads CASSLGPGQGLSGELFF. CDR3 nucleotide sequence: TGTGCCAGCAGCTTGGGCCCAGGACAGGGCTTATCCGGGGAGCTGTTTTTT.

This chain connects TRBV7-9 to TRBJ2-7; 9 nucleotides agree with TRBD2. Germline assignment: CDR1 SEHNR and CDR2 FQNEAQ (reference sequence). The CDR3 contains 15 residues. Trimming at V came to 5 bases and at J to 2 bases, leaving 7 bases not matched to a gene. The DNA of the CDR3 is TGTGCCAGCAGCCCGATGACTAGCGGCACCTACGAGCAGTACTTC. Translated, it gives CASSPMTSGTYEQYF.

The chain recombines TRBV28 with TRBJ1-5, with 7 bases aligning to TRBD1. Germline CDR1 is MDHEN and CDR2 is SYDVKM. Trimming removed 1 base from V and 0 bases from J; junction bases left unmatched: 12. The CDR3 loop spans 19 amino acids. The CDR3 loop reads CASSLLTGKGPYSNQPQHF. For the CDR3, the DNA is TGTGCCAGCAGTTTATTGACAGGGAAGGGCCCTTATAGCAATCAGCCCCAGCATTTT.